The rows below give T cell receptor beta chains drawn from one sample of a study of cytomegalovirus exposure and HLA in healthy donors. Libraries were prepared by immunoSEQ multiplex PCR; TCRdb keeps only in-frame clonotypes and omits some of them. Of roughly 130,000 clones listed, roughly three fifths are singletons. Material for sequencing was PBMCs. Every receptor here comes from a woman in her sixties or seventies in good health and CMV-seronegative. CDR3s include the opening cysteine and the closing phenylalanine or tryptophan. A D gene is named only where the DNA matches it firmly. Not all rows give a size; the values are once, few, many and, for expanded clones, a class.

D,V,size,J,DNA,CDR3
TRBD1,TRBV28,.,TRBJ1-5,TGTGCCAGCAGATTACCGACCAGGGACAGGGGGAATCAGCCCCAGCATTTT,CASRLPTRDRGNQPQHF
.,TRBV5-4,.,TRBJ2-3,TGTGCCAGCAGATCGCAAGCTAGCACAGATACGCAGTATTTT,CASRSQASTDTQYF
TRBD2,TRBV25-1,.,TRBJ2-1,TGTGCCAGCAGCCTACTAAGCGGGAGTATTCATGAGCAGTTCTTC,CASSLLSGSIHEQFF
.,TRBV5-4,.,TRBJ2-7,TGTGCCAGCAGCGGCCCCGGGATTCTCTCCTACGAGCAGTACTTC,CASSGPGILSYEQYF
TRBD2,TRBV7-9,.,TRBJ2-3,TGTTCCAGCAGCTCCCTCGGGGGGGGCGCCACAGATACGCAGTATTTT,CSSSSLGGGATDTQYF
TRBD2,TRBV5-1,few,TRBJ2-1,TGCGCCAGCAGCTTGGTGGGACTAGTATCCTACAATGAGCAGTTCTTC,CASSLVGLVSYNEQFF
TRBD1,TRBV7-9,.,TRBJ2-3,TGTGCCAGCAGCACCGGGACAGGGCTTATGATTAGCACAGATACGCAGTATTTT,CASSTGTGLMISTDTQYF
TRBD2,TRBV7-2,.,TRBJ2-1,TGTGCCAGCAGCTGGGCGGGGGGCCGAACCTACAATGAGCAGTTCTTC,CASSWAGGRTYNEQFF
.,TRBV29-1,.,TRBJ2-2,TGCAGCGTTCGTGGAGGGGCCCCGAACACCGGGGAGCTGTTTTTT,CSVRGGAPNTGELFF
.,TRBV5-1,.,TRBJ2-3,TGCGCCAGCAGCCGTGGACAGAGCACAGATACGCAGTATTTT,CASSRGQSTDTQYF
.,TRBV2,.,TRBJ2-1,TGTGCCAGCAGTGAAAACAGGGTGGGCAATGAGCAGTTCTTC,CASSENRVGNEQFF
.,TRBV5-5,.,TRBJ2-6,TGTGCCAGCAGCTTGGCGGGATCAGGGGCCAACGTCCTGACTTTC,CASSLAGSGANVLTF
TRBD1,TRBV2,many,TRBJ2-7,TGTGCCAGCAGTAAGGACAGGGTCGGCGAGCAGTACTTC,CASSKDRVGEQYF
.,TRBV5-4,.,TRBJ2-3,TGTGCCAGCAGCTTCGCGGTCACAGATACGCAGTATTTT,CASSFAVTDTQYF
.,TRBV15,once,TRBJ2-7,TGTGCCACCAGCAGGGACGCCGGGACACGAACCTACGAGCAGTACTTC,CATSRDAGTRTYEQYF
TRBD1,TRBV7-2,few,TRBJ1-1,TGTGCCAGCAGCCAGGGGACAGGGTCTCGGACTGAAGCTTTCTTT,CASSQGTGSRTEAFF
.,TRBV7-8,.,TRBJ2-1,TGTGCCAGCAGCTTAGTCTCGGGACTCCTCAATGAGCAGTTCTTC,CASSLVSGLLNEQFF
.,TRBV10-3,.,TRBJ2-3,TGTGCCACTCGGATTCAGGGACTGGGGGAAGATACGCAGTATTTT,CATRIQGLGEDTQYF
.,TRBV19,.,TRBJ1-1,TGTGCCAGTACCCAGGCAGGGCCGGCTTTCTTT,CASTQAGPAFF
.,TRBV19,few,TRBJ1-4,TGTGCCAGTAGGACGACAGCTTTAAGGGGAAAACTGTTTTTT,CASRTTALRGKLFF
TRBD1,TRBV5-6,.,TRBJ2-7,TGTGCCAGCCATACAGGGGGCACCTACGAGCAGTACTTC,CASHTGGTYEQYF
.,TRBV7-9,.,TRBJ2-5,TGTGCCAGCAGCTTCTCGTGGGGGCCCCGGAAGGAGACCCAGTACTTC,CASSFSWGPRKETQYF